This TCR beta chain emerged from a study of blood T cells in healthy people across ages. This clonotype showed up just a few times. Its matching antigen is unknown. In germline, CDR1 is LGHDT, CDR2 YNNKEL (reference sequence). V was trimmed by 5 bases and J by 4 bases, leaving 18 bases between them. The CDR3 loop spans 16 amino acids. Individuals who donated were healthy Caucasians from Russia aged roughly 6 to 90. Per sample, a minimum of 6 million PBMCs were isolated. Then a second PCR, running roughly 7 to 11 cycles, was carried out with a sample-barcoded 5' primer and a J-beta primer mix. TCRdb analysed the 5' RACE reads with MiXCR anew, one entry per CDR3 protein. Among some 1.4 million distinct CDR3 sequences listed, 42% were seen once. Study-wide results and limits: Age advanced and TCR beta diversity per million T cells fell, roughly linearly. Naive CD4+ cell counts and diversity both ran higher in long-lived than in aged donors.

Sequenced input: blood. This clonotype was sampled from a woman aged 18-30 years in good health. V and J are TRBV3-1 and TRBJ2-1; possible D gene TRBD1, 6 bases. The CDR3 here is CASSGRSGTLYNEQFF. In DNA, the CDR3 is TGTGCCAGCAGCGGACGGTCCGGGACACTATACAATGAGCAGTTCTTC.